Following are 29 T cell receptor beta chains from one sample sequenced in a study of CD8 T cells in Susac syndrome (dated by TCRdb to between 2018 and 2021). Receptors were amplified or captured by the immunoSEQ multiplex PCR assay. RNA was extracted using the RNeasy kit, and about 0.45 to 1 ug of the RNA was reverse transcribed with random hexamers. The public reads were quality trimmed at Q25 with fastp and then assembled into clones with MiXCR by TCRdb, keeping productive beta chains. Rows are combined by CDR3 protein, so each entry shows the most common genes and DNA. The sample records around 77,000 distinct CDR3 sequences, just over 95% of which are singletons. In total, the top ten clones hold 0.11% of the sample. Material: CD4+ T cells from PBMCs. All receptors derive from a human donor with multiple sclerosis.

The chain employs TRBV20-1 and TRBJ1-6; possible D gene TRBD1, 5 bases. CDR3 length: 13 residues. V gave up 3 bases and J gave up 6 bases, with 9 bases separating them. From germline, CDR1 is DFQATT and CDR2 SNEGSKA (reference sequence). The CDR3 DNA reads TGCAGTGCTAGTCCCGGGACTAATTCACCCCTCCACTTT. The encoded protein is CSASPGTNSPLHF.

V and J are TRBV12-3 or TRBV12-4 and TRBJ2-7; tentative D call: TRBD2 (5 bases). The CDR3 is 12 residues long. Deletions cut 2 bases from V and 6 bases from J, with 8 bases between. This chain's CDR3 is CASSLLASEQYF. The CDR3, as DNA: TGTGCCAGCAGTTTATTAGCGTCCGAGCAGTACTTC.

The CDR3, as DNA: TGTGCCAGCAGCCGAAATCCGGGACAGGTGAATCAGCCCCAGCATTTT. This encodes CASSRNPGQVNQPQHF. The chain recombines TRBV6-2 or TRBV6-3 with TRBJ1-5, with 8 bases matching TRBD1. This CDR3 has 16 amino acids. Germline CDR1 MNHEY, CDR2 SVGEGT. J was trimmed by 4 bases and V by 6 bases; bases with no gene match: 11.

V usage is TRBV6-2 or TRBV6-3 and J usage is TRBJ2-2; 9 nucleotides agree with TRBD1. The CDR3 runs to 15 residues. The ends lost 6 bases at V and 5 bases at J; junction bases unmatched: 7. Germline V gives CDR1 MNHEY, CDR2 SVGEGT. The CDR3 loop is CASSPGQGGTGELFF. The DNA for the CDR3 is TGTGCCAGCAGCCCGGGACAGGGCGGAACCGGGGAGCTGTTTTTT.

The chain has TRBV18 and TRBJ2-5; the D is unclear. The CDR3 covers 11 residues. CDR1 and CDR2 (germline): KGHSH, LQKENI. Trimming removed 6 bases from V and 2 bases from J, with 4 bases in between. The CDR3 loop reads CASSPQETQYF. The CDR3 nucleotides are TGTGCCAGCTCCCCTCAAGAGACCCAGTACTTC. Supplemented by reference TRBV18 and TRBJ2-5, the full variable domain reads NAGVMQNPRHLVRRRGQEARLRCSPMKGHSHVYWYRQLPEEGLKFMVYLQKENIIDESGMPKERFSAEFPKEGPSILRIQQVVRGDSAAYFCASSPQETQYFGPGTRLLVL.

This clonotype was counted only a few times. The gene calls are TRBV3-1 and TRBJ1-2; D remains unclear. Deletions cut 1 base from V and 7 bases from J, with 7 bases between. CDR1 is LGHDT and CDR2 is YNNKEL in the germline V gene (reference sequence). The CDR3 length is 12 residues. This chain's CDR3 is CASSQGRGGYTF. For the CDR3, the DNA is TGTGCCAGCAGCCAAGGTCGTGGTGGCTACACCTTC. The full variable domain, completed using reference TRBV3-1 and TRBJ1-2, is DTAVSQTPKYLVTQMGNDKSIKCEQNLGHDTMYWYKQDSKKFLKIMFSYNNKELIINETVPNRFSPKSPDKAHLNLHINSLELGDSAVYFCASSQGRGGYTFGSGTRLTVV.

This rearrangement joins TRBV28 to TRBJ2-7, with D possibly being TRBD1 (6 bases). The germline gives CDR1 MDHEN, CDR2 SYDVKM. The CDR3 is 16 amino acids. The V end was cut by 5 bases, the J end by 3 bases, with 20 bases between. The CDR3 DNA reads TGTGCCAGCAGTCCCTCCCCATCGGGCAGGGGCTACGAGCAGTACTTC. This translates into CASSPSPSGRGYEQYF.

The CDR3 DNA reads as TGCAGTGCTAGGGTACAGGGAAGAGCCTACAATGAGCAGTTCTTC. This codes for CSARVQGRAYNEQFF. This rearrangement joins TRBV20-1 to TRBJ2-1; weak D call: TRBD1 (6 bases). Trimming left V 3 bases short and J 2 bases short, with 14 bases between. The germline V gene encodes CDR1 DFQATT and CDR2 SNEGSKA (reference sequence). CDR3 length: 15 amino acids.

J is TRBJ1-1 and V is TRBV6-5; a possible D gene is TRBD1 (5 bases). V was cut by 6 bases and J by 1 base, with 12 bases left in between. Germline CDR1 is MNHEY and CDR2 is SVGAGI. The length of the CDR3 is 14 residues. Written as DNA, the CDR3 is TGTGCCAGCAGAGACAGACTAAAGAACACTGAAGCTTTCTTT. Translation gives CASRDRLKNTEAFF.

This clonotype was seen just once. The chain carries TRBV7-9 and TRBJ2-7; D unclear. CDR1 is SEHNR and CDR2 is FQNEAQ in the germline V gene (reference sequence). CDR3 length: 14 amino acids. The V end was cut by 5 bases, the J end by 4 bases, with 15 bases between. The CDR3 sequence: CASSQGITQYEQYF. DNA of the CDR3: TGTGCCAGCAGCCAAGGGATAACCCAGTACGAGCAGTACTTC.

This chain joins TRBV7-6 and TRBJ2-5, with TRBD1 as a possible D gene (5 bases). Trimming removed 5 bases from V and 1 base from J, with 14 bases in between. Germline V gene sequence: CDR1 SGHVS, CDR2 FNYEAQ. The CDR3 runs 15 residues. The CDR3: CASSLGGHLQETQYF. CDR3 DNA sequence: TGTGCCAGCAGCCTCGGCGGACACCTCCAAGAGACCCAGTACTTC.

The V and J genes are TRBV6-2 or TRBV6-3 and TRBJ2-7; D is ambiguous. The ends were cut back, 5 bases at V and 3 bases at J, with 8 bases in the middle. The CDR3 is 12 residues long. Germline V gene sequence: CDR1 MNHEY, CDR2 SVGEGT. The CDR3 region is CASSHVGYEQYF. The CDR3 nucleotides read TGTGCCAGCAGTCACGTGGGCTACGAGCAGTACTTC.

The chain has TRBV30 and TRBJ2-5; no clear D. The CDR3 extends over 12 amino acids. The germline CDR1 and CDR2 sequences are GTSNPN and SVGIG (reference sequence). V lost 3 bases, J lost 5 bases, and 10 bases lay in between. CDR3 residues: CAWSTGRETQYF. Written as DNA, the CDR3 is TGTGCCTGGAGCACGGGCCGCGAGACCCAGTACTTC. Together with reference TRBV30 and TRBJ2-5, the CDR3 gives the full variable domain: SQTIHQWPATLVQPVGSPLSLECTVEGTSNPNLYWYRQAAGRGLQLLFYSVGIGQISSEVPQNLSASRPQDRQFILSSKKLLLSDSGFYLCAWSTGRETQYFGPGTRLLVL.

The chain is built from TRBV19 and TRBJ2-5; 7 nucleotides align to TRBD1. The CDR3 loop spans 13 amino acids. In germline, CDR1 is LNHDA, CDR2 SQIVND (reference sequence). Germline trimming cut 4 bases from V and 3 bases from J; bases unmatched to any gene: 2. The CDR3 loop reads CASSKDREETQYF. The CDR3, as DNA: TGTGCCAGTAGTAAAGACAGGGAAGAGACCCAGTACTTC.

The chain uses TRBV19 and TRBJ2-1, with 8 nucleotides matching TRBD1. This CDR3 contains 14 residues. Germline values: CDR1 LNHDA, CDR2 SQIVND (reference sequence). Germline trimming cut 7 bases from V and 9 bases from J; bases unmatched to any gene: 11. The DNA of the CDR3 is TGTGCCAGTACCCCGGGACAGGAAATCGGTGAGCAGTTCTTC. Protein product: CASTPGQEIGEQFF.

The CDR3 protein is CSVGQLAGVYNEQFF. In DNA, the CDR3 is TGCAGCGTTGGTCAACTAGCGGGGGTCTACAATGAGCAGTTCTTC. V is TRBV29-1 and J is TRBJ2-1, with TRBD2 identical over 11 bases. The germline V gene has CDR1 SQVTM and CDR2 ANQGSEA. V dropped 4 bases and J dropped 3; count of bases not matched to a gene: 5. This CDR3 has 15 residues.

This rearrangement joins TRBV5-4 to TRBJ1-1, with 9 bases aligning to TRBD1. This CDR3 has 14 amino acids. The germline V gene has CDR1 SGHNT and CDR2 YYREEE (reference sequence). The V segment lost 3 bases and the J segment 8 bases; nucleotides outside the gene matches: 8. As DNA, the CDR3 is TGTGCCAGCAGCTCGGGACAGGGTGCCGTCGAAGCTTTCTTT. Amino acid sequence: CASSSGQGAVEAFF. The full variable domain, completed using reference TRBV5-4 and TRBJ1-1, is ETGVTQSPTHLIKTRGQQVTLRCSSQSGHNTVSWYQQALGQGPQFIFQYYREEENGRGNFPPRFSGLQFPNYSSELNVNALELDDSALYLCASSSGQGAVEAFFGQGTRLTVV.

The chain is built from TRBV29-1 and TRBJ1-5, with TRBD1 identical over 7 bases. There are 13 residues in the CDR3. Trimming took 5 bases from V and 5 from J; bases not matched to a gene: 6. Per the germline V gene, CDR1 is SQVTM and CDR2 is ANQGSEA. The CDR3: CSVSRGVDQPQHF. In nucleotides, the CDR3 is TGCAGCGTTAGCAGGGGGGTGGATCAGCCCCAGCATTTT.

This clonotype showed up just once. The V call is TRBV18, the J call TRBJ2-1, with TRBD2 matching over 10 bases. CDR3 size: 15 residues. The V gene end was trimmed by 0 bases and the J gene end by 7 bases; junction bases not matched to a gene: 3. Looked up from germline, CDR1 is KGHSH and CDR2 is LQKENI. This CDR3 is CASSPPGLARNEQFF. The CDR3 nucleotides are TGTGCCAGCTCACCACCGGGACTAGCGCGGAATGAGCAGTTCTTC.

The rearrangement uses TRBV25-1 and TRBJ2-3; 8 bases map to TRBD2. V lost 2 bases, J lost 1 base, and 2 bases stayed unmatched. This CDR3 region has 15 residues. Germline V gene sequence: CDR1 MGHDK, CDR2 SYGVNS. The CDR3 spells CASSEAAGGTDTQYF. CDR3 DNA sequence: TGTGCCAGCAGTGAAGCAGCGGGGGGCACAGATACGCAGTATTTT.

This chain connects TRBV20-1 to TRBJ2-1; D is ambiguous. V shed 3 bases and J shed 6 bases, with 6 bases lying between them. Germline CDR1 reads DFQATT; CDR2 reads SNEGSKA (reference sequence). CDR3 length: 11 amino acids. This CDR3 is CSASWVNEQFF. The CDR3 nucleotides read TGCAGTGCTAGTTGGGTCAATGAGCAGTTCTTC.

The V gene is TRBV6-1, the J gene TRBJ2-5; D is possibly TRBD1 (5 bases). The CDR3 spans 16 residues. The germline CDR1 and CDR2 sequences are MNHNS and SASEGT. Trimming cost V 3 bases and J 5 bases, with 19 bases left between them. The CDR3 protein is CASSDTVQAARETQYF. CDR3 coding DNA: TGTGCCAGCAGTGATACGGTACAGGCCGCGCGGGAGACCCAGTACTTC.

The chain carries TRBV4-1 and TRBJ2-6, with D possibly called TRBD1 or TRBD2 (5 bases each). The CDR3 covers 19 residues. Trimming stripped 0 bases from V and 1 base from J, with 16 bases between. The germline V gene encodes CDR1 MGHRA and CDR2 YSYEKL. In DNA form, the CDR3 reads TGCGCCAGCAGCCAAGAGGGTCGGGGCCTCTCTTCTGGGGCCAACGTCCTGACTTTC. It specifies CASSQEGRGLSSGANVLTF.

The chain employs TRBV7-2 and TRBJ2-1; no definite D call. The V gene's germline CDR1 is SGHTA and CDR2 FQGNSA. Deletions cut 2 bases from V and 3 bases from J, with 11 bases between. The CDR3 is made up of 15 amino acids. The CDR3 DNA follows: TGTGCCAGCAGCTTAAGGAGCACCAACTACAATGAGCAGTTCTTC. Its translation is CASSLRSTNYNEQFF.

The chain is built from TRBV4-2 and TRBJ2-1, with 11 bases matching TRBD2. This CDR3 contains 16 residues. The ends lost 4 bases at V and 5 bases at J; junction bases unmatched: 7. Per the germline V gene, CDR1 is LGHNA and CDR2 is YNFKEQ. The CDR3 sequence: CASSRELAGDNNEQFF. The CDR3 DNA reads TGTGCCAGCAGCCGGGAACTAGCGGGGGATAACAATGAGCAGTTCTTC.

This clonotype was observed once. The V call is TRBV27, the J call TRBJ2-7; unclear D gene. Trimming left V 7 bases short and J 2 bases short, with 9 bases between. The CDR3 is 12 residues long. Germline assignment: CDR1 MNHEY and CDR2 SMNVEV (reference sequence). As DNA, the CDR3 is TGTGCCAGCATCCTCTTCACCTACGAGCAGTACTTC. Translating gives CASILFTYEQYF.

This chain connects TRBV21-1 to TRBJ1-4; the table's D call, TRBD1, has no DNA check behind it. TRBV21-1 is recorded as a pseudogene. The CDR3 has 16 amino acids. This chain's CDR3 is CASSKILKDRSEKLFF. In nucleotides, the CDR3 is TGTGCCAGCAGCAAAATATTAAAGGACAGGAGTGAAAAACTGTTTTTT.

The V call is TRBV7-9, the J call TRBJ2-5, with D possibly being TRBD2 (5 bases). CDR1 SEHNR and CDR2 FQNEAQ come from the germline V gene (reference sequence). The V gene lost 5 bases and the J gene lost 5 bases, with 15 bases spanning the gap. This CDR3 comprises 14 residues. The CDR3 sequence: CASSTTTSRETQYF. CDR3 DNA sequence: TGTGCCAGCAGCACGACAACTAGTCGCGAGACCCAGTACTTC. Combining the CDR3 with reference TRBV7-9 and TRBJ2-5 gives the whole variable domain DTGVSQNPRHKITKRGQNVTFRCDPISEHNRLYWYRQTLGQGPEFLTYFQNEAQLEKSRLLSDRFSAERPKGSFSTLEIQRTEQGDSAMYLCASSTTTSRETQYFGPGTRLLVL.

The J gene is TRBJ2-1, the V gene TRBV29-1; TRBD2 aligns across 14 bases. V shed 4 bases and J 9 bases; nucleotides not matched to a gene: 11. CDR1 and CDR2 from the germline V gene are SQVTM and ANQGSEA. The CDR3 extends over 16 amino acids. This chain's CDR3 is CSVAGLAGAPIAEQFF. Here the CDR3 DNA reads TGCAGCGTTGCGGGACTAGCGGGGGCCCCGATTGCTGAGCAGTTCTTC.